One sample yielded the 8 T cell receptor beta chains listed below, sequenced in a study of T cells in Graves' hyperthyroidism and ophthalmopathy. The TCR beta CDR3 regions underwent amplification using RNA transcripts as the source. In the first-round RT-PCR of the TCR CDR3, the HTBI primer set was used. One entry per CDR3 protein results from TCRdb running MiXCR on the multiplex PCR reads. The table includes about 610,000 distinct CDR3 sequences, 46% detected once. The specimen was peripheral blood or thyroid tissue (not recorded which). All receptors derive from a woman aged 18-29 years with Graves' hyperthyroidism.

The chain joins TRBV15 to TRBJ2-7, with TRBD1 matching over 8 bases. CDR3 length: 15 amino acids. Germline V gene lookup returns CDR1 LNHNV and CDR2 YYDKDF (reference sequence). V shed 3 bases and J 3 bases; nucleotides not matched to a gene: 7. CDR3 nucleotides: TGTGCCACCAGCAGTTACCCGGGACAGGACTACGAGCAGTACTTC. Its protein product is CATSSYPGQDYEQYF.

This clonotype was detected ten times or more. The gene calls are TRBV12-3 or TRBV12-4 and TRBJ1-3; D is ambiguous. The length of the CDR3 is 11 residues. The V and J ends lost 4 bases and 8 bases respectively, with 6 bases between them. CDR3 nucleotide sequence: TGTGCCAGCAGTTACGGGGACACCATATATTTT. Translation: CASSYGDTIYF.

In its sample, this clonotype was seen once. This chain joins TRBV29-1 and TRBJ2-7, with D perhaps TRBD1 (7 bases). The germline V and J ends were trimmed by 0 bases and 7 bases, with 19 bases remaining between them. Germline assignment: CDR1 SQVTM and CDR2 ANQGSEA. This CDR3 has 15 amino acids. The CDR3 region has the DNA TGCAGCGTTGAAGATCGAGGAGGGGGCGTGGGGGAGCAGTACTTC. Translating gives CSVEDRGGGVGEQYF.

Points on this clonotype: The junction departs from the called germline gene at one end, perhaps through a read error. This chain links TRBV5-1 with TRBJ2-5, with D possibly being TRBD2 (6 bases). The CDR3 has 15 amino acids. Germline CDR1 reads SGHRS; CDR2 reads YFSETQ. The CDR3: CACSLGGISQETQYF. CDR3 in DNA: TGTGCCTGCAGCTTAGGAGGGATAAGCCAGGAGACCCAGTACTTC.

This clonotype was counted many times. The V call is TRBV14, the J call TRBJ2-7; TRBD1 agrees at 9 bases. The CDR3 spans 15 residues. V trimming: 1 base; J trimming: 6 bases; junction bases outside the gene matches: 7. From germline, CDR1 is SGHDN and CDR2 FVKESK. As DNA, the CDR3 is TGTGCCAGCAGCCAAGGGTCGGGACAGGGTCCCGAGCAGTACTTC. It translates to CASSQGSGQGPEQYF.

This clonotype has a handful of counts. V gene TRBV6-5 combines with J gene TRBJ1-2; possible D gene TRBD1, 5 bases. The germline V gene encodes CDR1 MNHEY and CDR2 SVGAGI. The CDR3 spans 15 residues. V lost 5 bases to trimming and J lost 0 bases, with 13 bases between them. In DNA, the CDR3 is TGTGCCAGCAGTCTCACCGGGGGGTCTAACTATGGCTACACCTTC. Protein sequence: CASSLTGGSNYGYTF.

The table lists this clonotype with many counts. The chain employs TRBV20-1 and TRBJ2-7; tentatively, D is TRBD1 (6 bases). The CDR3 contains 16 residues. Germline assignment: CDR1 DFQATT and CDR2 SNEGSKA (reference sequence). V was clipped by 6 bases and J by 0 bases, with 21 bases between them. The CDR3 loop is CSAEGWGQSSSYEQYF. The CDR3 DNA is TGCAGTGCCGAGGGCTGGGGGCAGTCGAGCTCCTACGAGCAGTACTTC.

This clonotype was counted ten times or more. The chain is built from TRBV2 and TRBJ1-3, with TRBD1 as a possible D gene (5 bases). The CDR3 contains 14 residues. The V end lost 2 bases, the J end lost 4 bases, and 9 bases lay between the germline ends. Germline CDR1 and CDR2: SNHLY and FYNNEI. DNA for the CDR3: TGTGCCAGCAGTGAAATGGGGCTCGGAAACACCATATATTTT. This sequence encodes CASSEMGLGNTIYF.